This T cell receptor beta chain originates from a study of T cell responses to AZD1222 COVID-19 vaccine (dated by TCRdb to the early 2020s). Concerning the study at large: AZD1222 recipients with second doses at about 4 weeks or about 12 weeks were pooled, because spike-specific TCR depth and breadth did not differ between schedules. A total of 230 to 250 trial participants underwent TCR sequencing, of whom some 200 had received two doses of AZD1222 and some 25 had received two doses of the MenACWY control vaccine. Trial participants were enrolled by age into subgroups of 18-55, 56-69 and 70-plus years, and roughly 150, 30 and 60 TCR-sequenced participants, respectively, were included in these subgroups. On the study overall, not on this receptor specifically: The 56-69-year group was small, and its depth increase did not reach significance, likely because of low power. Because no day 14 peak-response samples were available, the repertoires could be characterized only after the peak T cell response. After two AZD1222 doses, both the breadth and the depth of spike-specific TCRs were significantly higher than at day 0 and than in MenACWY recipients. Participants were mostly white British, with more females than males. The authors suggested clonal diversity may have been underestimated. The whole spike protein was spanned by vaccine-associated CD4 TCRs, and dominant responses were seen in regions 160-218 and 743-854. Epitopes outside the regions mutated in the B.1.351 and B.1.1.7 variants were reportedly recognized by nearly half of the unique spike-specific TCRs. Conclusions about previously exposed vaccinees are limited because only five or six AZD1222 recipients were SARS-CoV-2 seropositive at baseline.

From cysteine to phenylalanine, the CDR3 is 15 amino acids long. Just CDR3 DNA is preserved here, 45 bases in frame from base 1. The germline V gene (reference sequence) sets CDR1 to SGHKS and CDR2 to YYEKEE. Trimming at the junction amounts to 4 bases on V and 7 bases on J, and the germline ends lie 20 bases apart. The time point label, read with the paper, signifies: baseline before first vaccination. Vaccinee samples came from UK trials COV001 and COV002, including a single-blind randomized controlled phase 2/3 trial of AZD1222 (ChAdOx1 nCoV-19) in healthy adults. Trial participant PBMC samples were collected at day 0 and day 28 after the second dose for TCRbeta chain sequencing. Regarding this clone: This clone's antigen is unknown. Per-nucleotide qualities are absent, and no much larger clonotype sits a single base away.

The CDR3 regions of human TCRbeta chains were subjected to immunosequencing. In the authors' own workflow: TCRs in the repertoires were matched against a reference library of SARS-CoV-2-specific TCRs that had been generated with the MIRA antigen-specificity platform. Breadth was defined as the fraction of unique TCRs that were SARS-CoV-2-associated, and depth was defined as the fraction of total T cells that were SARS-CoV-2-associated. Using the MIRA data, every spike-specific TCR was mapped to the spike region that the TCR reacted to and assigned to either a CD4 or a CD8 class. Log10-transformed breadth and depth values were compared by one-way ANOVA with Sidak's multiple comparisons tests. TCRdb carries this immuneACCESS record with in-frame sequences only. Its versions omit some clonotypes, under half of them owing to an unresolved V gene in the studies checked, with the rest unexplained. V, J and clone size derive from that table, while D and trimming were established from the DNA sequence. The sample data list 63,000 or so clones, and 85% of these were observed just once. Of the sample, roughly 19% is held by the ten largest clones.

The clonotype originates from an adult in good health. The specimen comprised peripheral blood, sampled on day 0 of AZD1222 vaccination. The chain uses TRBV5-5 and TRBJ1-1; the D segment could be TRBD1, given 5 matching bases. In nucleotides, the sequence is TGTGCCAGCAGCACCGCCGTCTGGGGACGGAGTGAAGCTTTCTTT. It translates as CASSTAVWGRSEAFF.